The clone carrying this T cell receptor beta chain is labeled medium-sized. Its matching antigen is unknown. Trimming took 3 bases from V and 0 from J, leaving 5 bases between them. This CDR3 region has 13 residues. Adaptor-ligated barcode primers were used to amplify TRBV12-4/TRBJ1-2 clonotypes. TCRdb reprocessed the multiplex PCR reads via MiXCR and lists one record per CDR3 protein. The table shows about 1,000 distinct CDR3 sequences, with roughly 6% occurring only once. General study findings and limits: Tumor Tregs overlapped most with tumor, then blood, naive CD4+ cells. Under 2.1% of tumor Treg sequences matched blood Tregs or memory cells.

This TCR was recovered from a female donor with breast cancer. Input material: naive CD4+ T cells sorted from blood. Specified subset: naive CD4+ T cells, CD4+CD45RA+CD25-. The rearrangement uses TRBV12-3 or TRBV12-4 and TRBJ1-2; D is perhaps TRBD1 (5 bases). CDR3 DNA: TGTGCCAGCAGTTTGGGGCCTAACTATGGCTACACCTTC. Translation gives CASSLGPNYGYTF.